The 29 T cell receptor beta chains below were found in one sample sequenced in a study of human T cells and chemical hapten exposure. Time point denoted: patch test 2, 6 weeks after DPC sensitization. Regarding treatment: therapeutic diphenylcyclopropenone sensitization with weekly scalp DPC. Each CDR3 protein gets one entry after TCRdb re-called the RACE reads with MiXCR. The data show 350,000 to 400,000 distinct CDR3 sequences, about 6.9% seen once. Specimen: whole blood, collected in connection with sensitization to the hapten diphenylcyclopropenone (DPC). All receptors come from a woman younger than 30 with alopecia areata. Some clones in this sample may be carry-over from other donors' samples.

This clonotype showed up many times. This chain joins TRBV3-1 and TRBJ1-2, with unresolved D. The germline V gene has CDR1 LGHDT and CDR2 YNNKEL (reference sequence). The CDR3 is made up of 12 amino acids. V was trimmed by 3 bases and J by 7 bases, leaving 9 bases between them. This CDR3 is CASSQAVTGYTF. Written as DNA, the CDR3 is TGTGCCAGCAGCCAGGCCGTCACTGGCTACACCTTC.

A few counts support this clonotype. CDR3 nucleotides: TGTGCCAGCAGCCCGACGACAGGGGAGTCACCCCTCCACTTT. This translates into CASSPTTGESPLHF. V and J are TRBV9 and TRBJ1-6, with TRBD1 matching over 8 bases. V trimming: 4 bases; J trimming: 10 bases; junction bases outside the gene matches: 7. The germline V gene encodes CDR1 SGDLS and CDR2 YYNGEE. This CDR3 is 14 amino acids long.

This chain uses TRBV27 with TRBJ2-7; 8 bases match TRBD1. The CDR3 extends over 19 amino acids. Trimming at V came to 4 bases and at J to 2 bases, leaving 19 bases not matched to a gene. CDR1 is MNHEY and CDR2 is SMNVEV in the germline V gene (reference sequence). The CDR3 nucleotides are TGTGCCAGCAGTTCCCGCCCCGGACCGGGCAGGGGGCGCGCCTACGAGCAGTACTTC. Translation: CASSSRPGPGRGRAYEQYF.

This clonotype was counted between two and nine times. CDR3 nucleotides: TGTGCCAGCAGCTTAGATGGCCAGGTCTATGGCTACACCTTC. It yields the protein CASSLDGQVYGYTF. The V and J genes are TRBV7-9 and TRBJ1-2, with unresolved D. The V gene's germline CDR1 is SEHNR and CDR2 FQNEAQ (reference sequence). Trimming took 1 base from V and 4 from J, leaving 10 bases between them. The CDR3 sequence is 14 residues long.

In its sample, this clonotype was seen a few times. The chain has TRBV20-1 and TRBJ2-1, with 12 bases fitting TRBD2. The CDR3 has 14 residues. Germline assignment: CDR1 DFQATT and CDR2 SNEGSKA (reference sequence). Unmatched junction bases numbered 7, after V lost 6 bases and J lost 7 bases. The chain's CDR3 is CSAVTSGGGNEQFF. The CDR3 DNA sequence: TGCAGTGCCGTGACTAGCGGGGGAGGAAATGAGCAGTTCTTC.

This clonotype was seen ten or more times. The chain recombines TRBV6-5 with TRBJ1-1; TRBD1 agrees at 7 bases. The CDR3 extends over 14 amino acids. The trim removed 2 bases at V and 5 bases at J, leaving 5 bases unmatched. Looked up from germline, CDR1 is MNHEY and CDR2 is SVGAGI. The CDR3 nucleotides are TGTGCCAGCAGTTACAGGGGGCTGGGAACTGAAGCTTTCTTT. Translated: CASSYRGLGTEAFF.

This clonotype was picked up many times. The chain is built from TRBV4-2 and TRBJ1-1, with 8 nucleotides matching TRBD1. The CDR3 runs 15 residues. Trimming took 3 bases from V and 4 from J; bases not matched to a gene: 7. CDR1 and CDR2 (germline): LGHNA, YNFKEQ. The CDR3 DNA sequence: TGTGCCAGCAGCCAGGAAGACAGGGGTGGCACTGAAGCTTTCTTT. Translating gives CASSQEDRGGTEAFF.

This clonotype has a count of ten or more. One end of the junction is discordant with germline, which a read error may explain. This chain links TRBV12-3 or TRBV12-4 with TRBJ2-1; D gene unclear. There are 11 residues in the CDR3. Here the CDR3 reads CASSLGDEQFF. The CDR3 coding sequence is TGTGCCAGCAGCTTAGGAGATGAGCAGTTCTTC.

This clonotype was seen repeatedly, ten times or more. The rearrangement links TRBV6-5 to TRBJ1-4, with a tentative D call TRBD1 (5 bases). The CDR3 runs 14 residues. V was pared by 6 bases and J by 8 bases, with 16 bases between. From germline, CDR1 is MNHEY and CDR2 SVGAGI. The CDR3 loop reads CASRRGPTTEKLFF. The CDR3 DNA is TGTGCCAGCAGGCGGGGACCGACCACAGAAAAACTGTTTTTT.

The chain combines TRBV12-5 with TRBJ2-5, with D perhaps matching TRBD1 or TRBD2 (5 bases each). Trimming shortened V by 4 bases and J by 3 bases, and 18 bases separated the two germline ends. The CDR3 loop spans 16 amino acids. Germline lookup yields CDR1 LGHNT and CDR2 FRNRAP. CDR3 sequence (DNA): TGTGCTAGTGGTTCGCCCGTGGGACCAAGCAAAGAGACCCAGTACTTC. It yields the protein CASGSPVGPSKETQYF.

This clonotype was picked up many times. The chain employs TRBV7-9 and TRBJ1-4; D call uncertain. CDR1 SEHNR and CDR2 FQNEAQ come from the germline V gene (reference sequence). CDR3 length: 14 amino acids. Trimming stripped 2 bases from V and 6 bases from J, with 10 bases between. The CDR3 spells CASSLSTADEKLFF. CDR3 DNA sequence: TGTGCCAGCAGCTTAAGCACCGCAGATGAAAAACTGTTTTTT.

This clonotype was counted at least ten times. As DNA, the CDR3 is TGTGCCAGCAGCTTAGGACACCGCGGGCAGCCCCAGCATTTT. This translates into CASSLGHRGQPQHF. This rearrangement joins TRBV5-6 to TRBJ1-5; D is perhaps TRBD1 (5 bases). CDR3 length: 14 amino acids. The V end was cut by 2 bases, the J end by 7 bases, with 13 bases between. Germline CDR1 is SGHDT and CDR2 is YYEEEE.

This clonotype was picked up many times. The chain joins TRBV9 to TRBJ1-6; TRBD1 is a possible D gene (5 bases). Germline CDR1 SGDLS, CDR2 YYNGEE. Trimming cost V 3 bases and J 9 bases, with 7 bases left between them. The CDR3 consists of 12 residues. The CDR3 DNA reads TGTGCCAGCAGCGGTACAGGTTCACCCCTCCACTTT. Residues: CASSGTGSPLHF.

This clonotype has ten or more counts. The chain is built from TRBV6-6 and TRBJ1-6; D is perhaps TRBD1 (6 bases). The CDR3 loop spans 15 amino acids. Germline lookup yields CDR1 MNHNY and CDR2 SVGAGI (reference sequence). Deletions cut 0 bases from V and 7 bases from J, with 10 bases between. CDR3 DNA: TGTGCCAGCAGTTACTCCGGGGGCGAAAATTCACCCCTCCACTTT. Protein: CASSYSGGENSPLHF.

The CDR3 region is CATSGKGDRARGYTF. The CDR3 nucleotides are TGTGCCACCAGCGGAAAAGGGGACAGGGCGCGTGGCTACACCTTC. The gene calls are TRBV15 and TRBJ1-2; 9 bases fit TRBD1. Germline V lookup: CDR1 LNHNV, CDR2 YYDKDF (reference sequence). V shed 5 bases, J shed 7 bases, and the junction held 11 bases outside the gene matches. The CDR3 is 15 amino acids.

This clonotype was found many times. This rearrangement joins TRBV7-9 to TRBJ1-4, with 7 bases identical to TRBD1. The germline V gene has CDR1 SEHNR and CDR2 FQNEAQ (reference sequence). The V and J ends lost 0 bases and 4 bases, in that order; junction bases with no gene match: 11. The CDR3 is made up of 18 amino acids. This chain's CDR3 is CASSLARTGKPFNEKLFF. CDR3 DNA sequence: TGTGCCAGCAGCTTAGCACGGACAGGAAAGCCATTTAATGAAAAACTGTTTTTT.

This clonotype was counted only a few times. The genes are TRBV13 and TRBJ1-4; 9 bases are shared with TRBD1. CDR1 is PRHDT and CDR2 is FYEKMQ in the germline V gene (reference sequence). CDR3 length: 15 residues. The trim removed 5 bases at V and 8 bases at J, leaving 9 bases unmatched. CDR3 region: CASSNQGQGDEKLFF. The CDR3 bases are TGTGCCAGCAGCAATCAGGGACAGGGTGACGAAAAACTGTTTTTT. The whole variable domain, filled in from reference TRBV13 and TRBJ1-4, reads AAGVIQSPRHLIKEKRETATLKCYPIPRHDTVYWYQQGPGQDPQFLISFYEKMQSDKGSIPDRFSAQQFSDYHSELNMSSLELGDSALYFCASSNQGQGDEKLFFGSGTQLSVL.

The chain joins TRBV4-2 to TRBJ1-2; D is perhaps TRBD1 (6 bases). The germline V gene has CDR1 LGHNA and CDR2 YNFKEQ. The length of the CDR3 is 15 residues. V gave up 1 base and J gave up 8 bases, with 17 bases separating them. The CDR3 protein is CASSQATRDIPGYTF. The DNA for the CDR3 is TGTGCCAGCAGCCAAGCCACCCGGGACATCCCGGGCTACACCTTC.

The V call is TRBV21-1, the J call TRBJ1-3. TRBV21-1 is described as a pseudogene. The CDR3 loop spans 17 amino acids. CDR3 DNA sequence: TGTGCCAGCAGCAAACAAAAGTTTTTTCACTCTGGAAACACCATATATTTT. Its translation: CASSKQKFFHSGNTIYF.

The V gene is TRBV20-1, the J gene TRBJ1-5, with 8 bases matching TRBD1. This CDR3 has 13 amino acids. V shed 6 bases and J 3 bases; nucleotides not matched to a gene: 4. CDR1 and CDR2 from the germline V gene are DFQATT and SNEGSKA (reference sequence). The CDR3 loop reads CSAETGVNQPQHF. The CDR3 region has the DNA TGCAGTGCCGAGACAGGGGTCAATCAGCCCCAGCATTTT.

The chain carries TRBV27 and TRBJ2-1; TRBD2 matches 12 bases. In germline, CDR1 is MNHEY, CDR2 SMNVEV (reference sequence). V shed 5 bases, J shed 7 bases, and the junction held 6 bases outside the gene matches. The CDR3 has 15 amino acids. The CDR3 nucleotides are TGTGCCAGCAGTGCCCGGACTAGCGGGGATAATGAGCAGTTCTTC. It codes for CASSARTSGDNEQFF.

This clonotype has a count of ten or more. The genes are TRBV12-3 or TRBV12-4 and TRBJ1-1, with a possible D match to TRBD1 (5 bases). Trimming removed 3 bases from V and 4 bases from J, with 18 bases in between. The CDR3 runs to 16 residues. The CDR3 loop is CASSLNRAGRITEAFF. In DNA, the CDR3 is TGTGCCAGCAGTTTGAATAGGGCAGGGAGGATCACTGAAGCTTTCTTT.

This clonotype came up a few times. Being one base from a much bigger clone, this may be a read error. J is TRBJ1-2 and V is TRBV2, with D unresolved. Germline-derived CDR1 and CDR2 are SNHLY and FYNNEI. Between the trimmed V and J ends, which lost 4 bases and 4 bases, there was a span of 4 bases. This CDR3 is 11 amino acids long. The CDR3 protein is CASSASYGYTF. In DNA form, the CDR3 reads TGTGCCAGCAGTGCCAGCTATGGCTACACCTTC.

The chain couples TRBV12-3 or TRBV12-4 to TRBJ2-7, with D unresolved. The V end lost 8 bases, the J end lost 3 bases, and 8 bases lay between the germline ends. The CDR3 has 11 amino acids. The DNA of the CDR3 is TGTGCCAGCGGAACGGTCTACGAGCAGTACTTC. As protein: CASGTVYEQYF.

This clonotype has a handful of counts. CDR3 sequence: CASRVGGPNEKLFF. For the CDR3, the DNA is TGTGCCAGCAGGGTCGGAGGACCTAATGAAAAACTGTTTTTT. The V and J genes are TRBV7-9 and TRBJ1-4, with D unclear. The CDR3 spans 14 residues. V lost 6 bases and J 3 bases, leaving 11 bases between the germline ends. Looked up from germline, CDR1 is SEHNR and CDR2 is FQNEAQ (reference sequence).

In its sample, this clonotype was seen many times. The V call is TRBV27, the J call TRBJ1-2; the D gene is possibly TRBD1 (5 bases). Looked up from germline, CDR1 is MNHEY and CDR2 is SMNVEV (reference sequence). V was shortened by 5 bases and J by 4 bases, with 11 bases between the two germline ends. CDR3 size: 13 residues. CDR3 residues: CASSRQNFYGYTF. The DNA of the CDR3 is TGTGCCAGCAGTCGACAGAACTTCTATGGCTACACCTTC.

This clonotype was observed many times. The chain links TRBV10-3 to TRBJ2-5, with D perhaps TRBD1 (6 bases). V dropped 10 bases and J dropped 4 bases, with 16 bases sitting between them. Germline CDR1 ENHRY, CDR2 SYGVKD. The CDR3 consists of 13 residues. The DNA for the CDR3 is TGTGCCACACGACAGGCCCTCGGAGAGACCCAGTACTTC. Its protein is CATRQALGETQYF.

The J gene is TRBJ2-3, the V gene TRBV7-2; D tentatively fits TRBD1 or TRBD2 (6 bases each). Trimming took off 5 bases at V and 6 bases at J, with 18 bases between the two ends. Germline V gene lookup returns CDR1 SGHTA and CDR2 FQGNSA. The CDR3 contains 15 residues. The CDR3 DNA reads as TGTGCCAGCAGCGCCGGGGGCCTAAGGATGGATACGCAGTATTTT. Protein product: CASSAGGLRMDTQYF.

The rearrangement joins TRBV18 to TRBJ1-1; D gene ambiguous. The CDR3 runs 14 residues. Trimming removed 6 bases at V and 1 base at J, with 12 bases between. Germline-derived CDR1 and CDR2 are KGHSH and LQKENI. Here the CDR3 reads CASSTDYGNTEAFF. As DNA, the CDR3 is TGTGCCAGCTCCACGGACTATGGGAACACTGAAGCTTTCTTT.